This T cell receptor beta chain is drawn from a study of T cell responses to AZD1222 COVID-19 vaccine. Study overall: Combined were second doses at about 4 or about 12 weeks.

Only in-frame clones appear in the TCRdb table, and some are missing; sequencing was by immunoSEQ multiplex PCR. The profile shows 84,000 or so clones, 80% to 90% of them singletons. Study findings and constraints: White British donors predominated, females outnumbered males, and clonal diversity was possibly underestimated. Nearly half of spike-specific TCRs reportedly go after variant regions that carry no mutations. The study identified only a handful of AZD1222 recipients as seropositive at baseline.

As concerns this clone: The antigen is unknown.

The length of the CDR3 is 15 residues. The V segment lost 7 bases and the J segment 3 bases; nucleotides outside the gene matches: 11. CDR1 is SQVTM, CDR2 ANQGSEA, per germline. This chain connects TRBV29-1 to TRBJ2-3, with TRBD1 matching over 9 bases. The sequences come from peripheral blood, collected on day 0 of AZD1222 vaccination. This receptor was taken from an adult in good health. CDR3 protein: CSGRMGQGITDTQYF. The DNA for the CDR3 is TGCAGCGGGAGGATGGGACAGGGTATAACAGATACGCAGTATTTT.